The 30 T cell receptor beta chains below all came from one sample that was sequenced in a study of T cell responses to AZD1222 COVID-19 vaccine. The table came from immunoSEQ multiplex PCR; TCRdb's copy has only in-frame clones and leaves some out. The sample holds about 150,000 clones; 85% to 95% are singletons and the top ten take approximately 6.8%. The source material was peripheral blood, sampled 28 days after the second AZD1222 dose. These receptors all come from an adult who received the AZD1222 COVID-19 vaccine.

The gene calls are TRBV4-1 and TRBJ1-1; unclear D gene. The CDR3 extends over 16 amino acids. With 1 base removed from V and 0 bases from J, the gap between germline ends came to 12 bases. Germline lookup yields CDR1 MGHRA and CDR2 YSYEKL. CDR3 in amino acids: CASSQGKRIMNTEAFF. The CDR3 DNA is TGCGCCAGCAGCCAAGGAAAGAGGATCATGAACACTGAAGCTTTCTTT.

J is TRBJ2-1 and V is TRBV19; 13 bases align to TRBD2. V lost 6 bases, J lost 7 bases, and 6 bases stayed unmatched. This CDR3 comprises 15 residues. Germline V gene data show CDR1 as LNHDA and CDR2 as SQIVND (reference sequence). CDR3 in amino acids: CASSTLAGGRNEQFF. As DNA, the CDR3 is TGTGCCAGTAGCACACTAGCGGGGGGGCGAAATGAGCAGTTCTTC.

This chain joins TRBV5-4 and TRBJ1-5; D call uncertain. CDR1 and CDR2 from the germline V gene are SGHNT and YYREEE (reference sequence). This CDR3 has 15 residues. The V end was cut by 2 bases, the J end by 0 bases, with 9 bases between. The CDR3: CASSLGPYSNQPQHF. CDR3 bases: TGTGCCAGCAGCTTAGGCCCCTATAGCAATCAGCCCCAGCATTTT.

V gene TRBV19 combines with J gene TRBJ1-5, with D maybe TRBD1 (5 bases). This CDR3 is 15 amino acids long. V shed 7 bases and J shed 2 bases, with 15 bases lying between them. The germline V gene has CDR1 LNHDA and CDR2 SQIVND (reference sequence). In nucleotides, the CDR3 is TGTGCCAGTACCCCGGCCGGCAGGGGCAATCAGCCCCAGCATTTT. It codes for CASTPAGRGNQPQHF.

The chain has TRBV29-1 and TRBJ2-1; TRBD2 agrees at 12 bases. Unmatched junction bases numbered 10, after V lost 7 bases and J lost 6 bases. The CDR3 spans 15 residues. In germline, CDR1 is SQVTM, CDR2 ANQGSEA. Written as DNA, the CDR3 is TGCAGCGACACCCCGGCTAGCGGGGGGGCCAATGAGCAGTTCTTC. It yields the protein CSDTPASGGANEQFF.

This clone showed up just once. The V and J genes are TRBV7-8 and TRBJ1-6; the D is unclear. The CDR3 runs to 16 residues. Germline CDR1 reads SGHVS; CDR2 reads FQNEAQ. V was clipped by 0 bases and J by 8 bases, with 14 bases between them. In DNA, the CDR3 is TGTGCCAGCAGCTTAGCGCTTAGAACGCTGGATTCACCCCTCCACTTT. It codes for CASSLALRTLDSPLHF.

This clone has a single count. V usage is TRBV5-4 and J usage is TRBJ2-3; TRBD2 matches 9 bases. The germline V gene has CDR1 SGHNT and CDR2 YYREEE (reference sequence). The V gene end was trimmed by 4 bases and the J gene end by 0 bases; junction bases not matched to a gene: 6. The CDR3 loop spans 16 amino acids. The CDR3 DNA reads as TGTGCCAGCAGCCTAAGCGGGGGGCAAAGCACAGATACGCAGTATTTT. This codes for CASSLSGGQSTDTQYF.

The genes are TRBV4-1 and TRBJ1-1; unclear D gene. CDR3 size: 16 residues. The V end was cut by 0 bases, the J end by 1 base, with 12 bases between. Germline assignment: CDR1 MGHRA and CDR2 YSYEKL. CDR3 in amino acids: CASSQERRSRNTEAFF. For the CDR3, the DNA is TGCGCCAGCAGCCAAGAGCGGAGGAGTCGGAACACTGAAGCTTTCTTT.

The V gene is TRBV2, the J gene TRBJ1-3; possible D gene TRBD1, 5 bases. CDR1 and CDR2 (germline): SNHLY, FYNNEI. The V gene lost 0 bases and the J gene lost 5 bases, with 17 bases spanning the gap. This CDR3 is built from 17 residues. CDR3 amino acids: CASSEATQGLSRNTIYF. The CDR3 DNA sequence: TGTGCCAGCAGTGAAGCTACCCAGGGACTCTCCAGAAACACCATATATTTT.

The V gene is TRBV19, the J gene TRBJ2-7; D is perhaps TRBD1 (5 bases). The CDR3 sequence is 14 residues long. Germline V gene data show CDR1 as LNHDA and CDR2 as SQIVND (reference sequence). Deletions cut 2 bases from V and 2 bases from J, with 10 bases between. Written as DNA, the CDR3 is TGTGCCAGTAGTATATCAGGGTCCCCCTACGAGCAGTACTTC. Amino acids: CASSISGSPYEQYF.

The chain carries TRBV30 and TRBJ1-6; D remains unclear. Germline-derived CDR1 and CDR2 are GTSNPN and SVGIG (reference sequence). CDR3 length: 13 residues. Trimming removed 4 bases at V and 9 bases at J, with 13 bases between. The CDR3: CAWTVRLGSPLHF. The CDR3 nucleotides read TGTGCCTGGACCGTTCGGCTGGGTTCACCCCTCCACTTT.

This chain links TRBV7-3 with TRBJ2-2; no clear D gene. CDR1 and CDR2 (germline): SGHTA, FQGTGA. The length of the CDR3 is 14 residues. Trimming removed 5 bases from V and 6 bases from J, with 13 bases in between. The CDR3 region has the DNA TGTGCCAGCAGCCCCGTTGGGGTCTCCGGGGAGCTGTTTTTT. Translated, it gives CASSPVGVSGELFF.

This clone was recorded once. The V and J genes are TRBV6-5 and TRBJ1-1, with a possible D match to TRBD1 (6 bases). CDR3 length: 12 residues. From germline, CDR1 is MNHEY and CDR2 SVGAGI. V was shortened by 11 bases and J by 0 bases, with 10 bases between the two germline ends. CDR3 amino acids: CASGTMNTEAFF. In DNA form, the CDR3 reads TGTGCCTCTGGGACAATGAACACTGAAGCTTTCTTT.

This CDR3 is CASNLAGGPYEQYF. In DNA, the CDR3 is TGTGCCAGCAATCTAGCGGGGGGTCCCTACGAGCAGTACTTC. The genes are TRBV2 and TRBJ2-7; 11 bases line up with TRBD2. J was trimmed by 2 bases and V by 7 bases; bases with no gene match: 4. This CDR3 spans 14 amino acids. Germline V gene data show CDR1 as SNHLY and CDR2 as FYNNEI.

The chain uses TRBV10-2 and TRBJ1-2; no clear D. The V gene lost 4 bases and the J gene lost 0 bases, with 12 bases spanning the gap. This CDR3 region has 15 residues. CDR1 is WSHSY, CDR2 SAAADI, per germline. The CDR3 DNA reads TGCGCCAGCAGTGGGGCAGCACCCTCTAACTATGGCTACACCTTC. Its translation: CASSGAAPSNYGYTF.

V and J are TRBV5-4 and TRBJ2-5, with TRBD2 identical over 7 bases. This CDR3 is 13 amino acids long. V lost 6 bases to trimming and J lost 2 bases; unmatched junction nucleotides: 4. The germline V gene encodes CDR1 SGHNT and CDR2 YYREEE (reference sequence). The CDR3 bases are TGTGCCAGCACCCGGGGGGTACAAGAGACCCAGTACTTC. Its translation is CASTRGVQETQYF.

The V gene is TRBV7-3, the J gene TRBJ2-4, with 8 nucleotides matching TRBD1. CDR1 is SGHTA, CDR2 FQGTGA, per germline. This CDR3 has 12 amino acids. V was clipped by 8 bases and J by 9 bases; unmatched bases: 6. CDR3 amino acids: CASQGAEGIQYF. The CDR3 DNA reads TGTGCCAGCCAGGGGGCCGAGGGCATTCAGTACTTC.

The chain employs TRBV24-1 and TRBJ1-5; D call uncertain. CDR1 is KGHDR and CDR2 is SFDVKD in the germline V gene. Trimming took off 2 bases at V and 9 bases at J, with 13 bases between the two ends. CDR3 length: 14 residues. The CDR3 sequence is CATSDSDMSRPQHF. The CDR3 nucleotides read TGTGCCACCAGTGATTCCGACATGTCAAGGCCCCAGCATTTT.

CDR3: CASSILTGGYEKLFF. CDR3 bases: TGTGCCAGCAGTATCCTGACAGGGGGCTACGAAAAACTGTTTTTT. This chain joins TRBV28 and TRBJ1-4, with 10 bases aligning to TRBD1. The CDR3 length is 15 residues. In germline, CDR1 is MDHEN, CDR2 SYDVKM. V lost 5 bases, J lost 8 bases, and 8 bases stayed unmatched.

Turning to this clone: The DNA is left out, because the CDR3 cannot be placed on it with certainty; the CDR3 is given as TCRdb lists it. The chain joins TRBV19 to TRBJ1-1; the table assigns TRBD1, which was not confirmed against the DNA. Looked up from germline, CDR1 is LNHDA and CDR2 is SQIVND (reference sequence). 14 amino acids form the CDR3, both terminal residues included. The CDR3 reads CASTSDRGGTEAFF.

CDR3 amino acids: CASSEWKGVSTEAFF. DNA for the CDR3: TGTGCCAGCAGTGAATGGAAGGGAGTGAGCACTGAAGCTTTCTTT. V usage is TRBV25-1 and J usage is TRBJ1-1; D not certain. The V and J ends lost 1 base and 4 bases respectively, with 13 bases between them. This CDR3 has 15 amino acids. The germline gives CDR1 MGHDK, CDR2 SYGVNS.

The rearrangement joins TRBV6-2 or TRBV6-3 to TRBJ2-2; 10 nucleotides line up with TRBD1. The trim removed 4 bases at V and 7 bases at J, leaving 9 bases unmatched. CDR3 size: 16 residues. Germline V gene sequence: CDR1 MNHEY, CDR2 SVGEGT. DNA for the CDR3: TGTGCCAGCAGTTCTCCCCGACAGGGGGCTCACGGGGAGCTGTTTTTT. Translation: CASSSPRQGAHGELFF.

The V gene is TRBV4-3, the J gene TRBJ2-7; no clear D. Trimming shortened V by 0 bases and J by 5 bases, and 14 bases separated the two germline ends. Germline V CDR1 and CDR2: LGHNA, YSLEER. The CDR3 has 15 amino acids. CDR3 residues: CASSQDYSDRDEQYF. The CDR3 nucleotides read TGCGCCAGCAGCCAAGATTACTCAGATCGCGACGAGCAGTACTTC.

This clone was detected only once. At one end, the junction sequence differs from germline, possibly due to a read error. In DNA form, the CDR3 reads TGTGCCAGCAGTTTAATGGGGGACAGGGCGTACTTC. Its translation is CASSLMGDRAYF. The chain employs TRBV12-3 or TRBV12-4 and TRBJ1-2, with TRBD1 matching 9 bases. The CDR3 extends over 12 amino acids.

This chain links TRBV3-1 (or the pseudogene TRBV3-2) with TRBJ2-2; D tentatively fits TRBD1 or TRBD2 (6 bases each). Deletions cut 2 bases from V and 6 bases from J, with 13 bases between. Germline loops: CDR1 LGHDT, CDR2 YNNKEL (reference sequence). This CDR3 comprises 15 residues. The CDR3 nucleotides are TGTGCCAGCAGCCAACCTTGGGGGGCGGCCGGGGAGCTGTTTTTT. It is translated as CASSQPWGAAGELFF.

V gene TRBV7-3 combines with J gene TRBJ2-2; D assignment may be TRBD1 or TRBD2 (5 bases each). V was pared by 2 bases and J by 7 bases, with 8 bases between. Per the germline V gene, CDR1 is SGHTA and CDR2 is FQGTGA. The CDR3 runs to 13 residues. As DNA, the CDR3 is TGTGCCAGCAGCTTAGGGGGAATCGGGGAGCTGTTTTTT. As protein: CASSLGGIGELFF.

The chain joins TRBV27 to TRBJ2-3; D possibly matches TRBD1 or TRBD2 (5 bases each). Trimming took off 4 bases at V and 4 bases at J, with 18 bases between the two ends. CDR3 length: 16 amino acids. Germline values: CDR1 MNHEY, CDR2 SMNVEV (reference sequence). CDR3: CASSSGTRAWSDTQYF. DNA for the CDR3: TGTGCCAGCAGTTCCGGGACGCGGGCGTGGTCAGATACGCAGTATTTT.

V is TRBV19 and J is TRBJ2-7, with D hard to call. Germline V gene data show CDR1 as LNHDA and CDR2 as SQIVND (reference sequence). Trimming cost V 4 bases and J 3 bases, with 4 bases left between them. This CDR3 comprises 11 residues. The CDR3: CASSRGYEQYF. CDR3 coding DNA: TGTGCCAGTAGTAGGGGCTACGAGCAGTACTTC. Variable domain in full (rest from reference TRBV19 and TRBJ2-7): DGGITQSPKYLFRKEGQNVTLSCEQNLNHDAMYWYRQDPGQGLRLIYYSQIVNDFQKGDIAEGYSVSREKKESFPLTVTSAQKNPTAFYLCASSRGYEQYFGPGTRLTVT.

CDR3 bases: TGTGCCAGCAGGATCAGCAGGGTCGAGGGCTACACCTTC. It specifies CASRISRVEGYTF. This chain connects TRBV28 to TRBJ1-2; TRBD1 is a possible D gene (5 bases). Per the germline V gene, CDR1 is MDHEN and CDR2 is SYDVKM. The germline V and J ends were trimmed by 6 bases and 8 bases, with 16 bases remaining between them. CDR3 length: 13 residues.

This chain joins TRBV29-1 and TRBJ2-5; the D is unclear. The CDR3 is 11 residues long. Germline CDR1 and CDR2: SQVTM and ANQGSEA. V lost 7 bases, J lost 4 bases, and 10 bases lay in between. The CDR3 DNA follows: TGCAGCGGTGGTACTGGAGAGACCCAGTACTTC. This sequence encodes CSGGTGETQYF.